Below, 6 T cell receptor beta chains from the same sample are listed, as sequenced in a study of CD8 T cells in ankylosing spondylitis. TCRdb passed the 5' RACE reads through MiXCR, listing each CDR3 protein once. Of fewer than 550,000 distinct CDR3 sequences in the sample, roughly 5% were seen once. Antigen specificity for these receptors is unknown. Whole-study results and caveats: What appeared characteristic of ankylosing spondylitis blood was a TCR beta motif of several highly homologous variants.

The sample taken for sequencing was blood, either unsorted or a sorted T cell fraction (not recorded which). These TCRs come from a male donor with ankylosing spondylitis.

This clonotype was seen repeatedly, ten times or more. As DNA, the CDR3 is TGTGCCAGCAGCTTAGATCCAGGCAGGGGGGAGCTAGGCTACACCTTC. Its protein product is CASSLDPGRGELGYTF. V and J are TRBV7-2 and TRBJ1-2; 7 bases match TRBD1. CDR1 is SGHTA, CDR2 FQGNSA, per germline. CDR3 length: 16 amino acids. The ends lost 1 base at V and 8 bases at J; junction bases unmatched: 13.

At least ten counts were recorded for this clonotype. The V gene is TRBV21-1, the J gene TRBJ2-3; the table gives TRBD2 as D, unverified against the DNA. TRBV21-1 is listed as a pseudogene. The CDR3 spans 19 residues. The CDR3 DNA reads TGTGCCAGCAGCAACGAATGGACTAGCGGGGGTTGTAGCACAGATACGCAGTATTTT. Protein sequence: CASSNEWTSGGCSTDTQYF.

The J gene is TRBJ2-7, the V gene TRBV7-2, with D possibly TRBD1 on 6 matching bases. This CDR3 is built from 15 residues. CDR1 and CDR2 from the germline V gene are SGHTA and FQGNSA. With 5 bases removed from V and 1 base from J, the gap between germline ends came to 15 bases. The CDR3 sequence: CASSPARTVSYEQYF. The DNA for the CDR3 is TGTGCCAGCAGCCCGGCGAGGACAGTGTCCTACGAGCAGTACTTC.

This clonotype was seen many times. This chain links TRBV20-1 with TRBJ1-4; 9 bases fit TRBD1. V lost 5 bases to trimming and J lost 8 bases; unmatched junction nucleotides: 6. The CDR3 contains 13 residues. Germline CDR1 DFQATT, CDR2 SNEGSKA (reference sequence). CDR3 bases: TGCAGTGCTCAGGGACAGGGAGGAGAAAAACTGTTTTTT. Translating it yields CSAQGQGGEKLFF.

This clonotype was detected many times. This chain connects TRBV20-1 to TRBJ1-1, with D possibly matching TRBD1 (6 bases). The CDR3 is 12 residues long. Trimming cost V 5 bases and J 4 bases, with 11 bases left between them. Germline assignment: CDR1 DFQATT and CDR2 SNEGSKA (reference sequence). CDR3 DNA: TGCAGTGCTCAGGGGAATCCCACTGAAGCTTTCTTT. It specifies CSAQGNPTEAFF.

The chain joins TRBV3-1 to TRBJ2-7; possibly TRBD1 or TRBD2 for D (5 bases each). The CDR3 consists of 14 residues. Trimming shortened V by 4 bases and J by 7 bases, and 17 bases separated the two germline ends. CDR1 LGHDT and CDR2 YNNKEL come from the germline V gene (reference sequence). CDR3 sequence reads: CASSRWGLDGEQYF. The CDR3 bases are TGTGCCAGCAGCCGTTGGGGGTTGGACGGTGAGCAGTACTTC.